The source of this TCR beta chain is a study of technical replicates of blood from a handful of donors. Assay used: immunoSEQ multiplex PCR; TCRdb lists only in-frame clones, some missing. The table shows tens of thousands of clones, with 96% occurring only once. This clonotype was obtained from a human donor in good health. The specimen was T cells isolated from PBMCs.

The CDR3: CASSPTHMGAEAFF. DNA of the CDR3: TGTGCCAGCTCACCAACCCATATGGGAGCTGAAGCTTTCTTT. The V call is TRBV18, the J call TRBJ1-1; D is unresolved. Between the trimmed V and J ends, which lost 2 bases and 6 bases, there was a span of 13 bases. The CDR3 loop spans 14 amino acids. Germline V gene lookup returns CDR1 KGHSH and CDR2 LQKENI.